A single sample gave rise to the 10 T cell receptor beta chains below, sequenced in a study of OX40 agonist ivuxolimab in advanced cancers. Profiled with immunoSEQ multiplex PCR; TCRdb holds only in-frame clones, not every one. The sample contains 75,000 to 100,000 clones, roughly 90% of which appear only once. Specimen: CD4+ or CD8+ T cells sorted from blood, collected in a trial of the OX40 agonist ivuxolimab. These receptors were taken from an adult with an advanced solid tumor such as melanoma, head and neck, liver or kidney cancer.

The chain links TRBV7-2 to TRBJ2-5; 7 positions match TRBD2. CDR1 and CDR2 (germline): SGHTA, FQGNSA. The V segment lost 5 bases and the J segment 1 base; nucleotides outside the gene matches: 4. The CDR3 has 14 amino acids. The CDR3 is CASSLTSVQETQYF. Here the CDR3 DNA reads TGTGCCAGCAGCCTTACTAGCGTCCAAGAGACCCAGTACTTC. Full variable domain (outside the CDR3, taken from reference TRBV7-2 and TRBJ2-5): GAGVSQSPSNKVTEKGKDVELRCDPISGHTALYWYRQSLGQGLEFLIYFQGNSAPDKSGLPSDRFSAERTGGSVSTLTIQRTQQEDSAVYLCASSLTSVQETQYFGPGTRLLVL.

This clone was recorded once. The chain combines TRBV10-2 with TRBJ1-4, with 8 bases fitting TRBD1. CDR1 is WSHSY, CDR2 SAAADI, per germline. The CDR3 runs 16 residues. J was trimmed by 10 bases and V by 3 bases; bases with no gene match: 13. The CDR3 region is CASSDPGTGKGGKLFF. The CDR3 DNA is TGCGCCAGCAGTGACCCGGGGACAGGCAAAGGGGGAAAACTGTTTTTT.

The V and J genes are TRBV18 and TRBJ1-5, with D hard to call. The V end lost 6 bases, the J end lost 0 bases, and 9 bases lay between the germline ends. Germline CDR1 is KGHSH and CDR2 is LQKENI. CDR3 length equals 14 residues. The CDR3 sequence is CASSPTYSNQPQHF. CDR3 sequence (DNA): TGTGCCAGCTCGCCTACTTATAGCAATCAGCCCCAGCATTTT. The full variable domain, in which reference TRBV18 and TRBJ1-5 provide the parts outside the CDR3, is NAGVMQNPRHLVRRRGQEARLRCSPMKGHSHVYWYRQLPEEGLKFMVYLQKENIIDESGMPKERFSAEFPKEGPSILRIQQVVRGDSAAYFCASSPTYSNQPQHFGDGTRLSIL.

This clone was counted between two and nine times. The chain joins TRBV7-8 to TRBJ1-2; unclear D gene. Trimming took off 3 bases at V and 5 bases at J, with 13 bases between the two ends. Looked up from germline, CDR1 is SGHVS and CDR2 is FQNEAQ. The CDR3 is 14 amino acids. As DNA, the CDR3 is TGTGCCAGCAGCTTCCAGAGGTTGGGGTATGGCTACACCTTC. It codes for CASSFQRLGYGYTF. The variable domain in full, with the rest retrieved from reference TRBV7-8 and TRBJ1-2, is GAGVSQSPRYKVAKRGQDVALRCDPISGHVSLFWYQQALGQGPEFLTYFQNEAQLDKSGLPSDRFFAERPEGSVSTLKIQRTQQEDSAVYLCASSFQRLGYGYTFGSGTRLTVV.

In this sample, this clone turned up a few times. The chain has TRBV10-1 and TRBJ1-3, with TRBD1 matching over 8 bases. Germline loops: CDR1 WNHNN, CDR2 SYGVQD (reference sequence). V trimming: 2 bases; J trimming: 0 bases; junction bases outside the gene matches: 12. This CDR3 has 19 residues. The CDR3 protein is CASSEGRGLWRISGNTIYF. CDR3 in DNA: TGCGCCAGCAGTGAGGGCAGGGGGCTTTGGCGCATCTCTGGAAACACCATATATTTT.

This rearrangement joins TRBV15 to TRBJ2-5; 8 positions agree with TRBD1. CDR1 and CDR2 from the germline V gene are LNHNV and YYDKDF (reference sequence). The CDR3 totals 15 residues. V trimming: 3 bases; J trimming: 5 bases; junction bases outside the gene matches: 8. The CDR3 here is CATSRGGQGGETQYF. Here the CDR3 DNA reads TGTGCCACCAGCAGGGGTGGACAGGGTGGGGAGACCCAGTACTTC.

The chain uses TRBV27 and TRBJ1-1, with a weak D call TRBD1 (5 bases). Germline V gives CDR1 MNHEY, CDR2 SMNVEV (reference sequence). This CDR3 is built from 16 residues. V lost 3 bases and J 0 bases, leaving 14 bases between the germline ends. The CDR3, as DNA: TGTGCCAGCAGTTTTGACGGGGACTACATGAACACTGAAGCTTTCTTT. Translated, it gives CASSFDGDYMNTEAFF.

The chain links TRBV5-1 to TRBJ1-3; no clear D. Trimming took off 0 bases at V and 8 bases at J, with 12 bases between the two ends. This CDR3 comprises 14 residues. Per the germline V gene, CDR1 is SGHRS and CDR2 is YFSETQ. The CDR3 bases are TGCGCCAGCAGCTTGGAAGGGTGGGGAGACACCATATATTTT. It codes for CASSLEGWGDTIYF. The whole variable domain, filled in from reference TRBV5-1 and TRBJ1-3, reads KAGVTQTPRYLIKTRGQQVTLSCSPISGHRSVSWYQQTPGQGLQFLFEYFSETQRNKGNFPGRFSGRQFSNSRSEMNVSTLELGDSALYLCASSLEGWGDTIYFGEGSWLTVV.

This clone was recorded only once. The chain has TRBV5-4 and TRBJ2-5; D remains ambiguous. The germline CDR1 and CDR2 sequences are SGHNT and YYREEE (reference sequence). V was shortened by 2 bases and J by 5 bases, with 13 bases between the two germline ends. The CDR3 length is 14 residues. The chain's CDR3 is CASSFGPALETQYF. The CDR3 DNA sequence: TGTGCCAGCAGCTTTGGTCCTGCCCTGGAGACCCAGTACTTC.

The rearrangement uses TRBV7-9 and TRBJ1-4, with D uncertain. Trimming left V 1 base short and J 5 bases short, with 8 bases between. The CDR3 length is 14 residues. The V gene's germline CDR1 is SEHNR and CDR2 FQNEAQ (reference sequence). The CDR3 region is CASSLGPLNEKLFF. The CDR3 nucleotides read TGTGCCAGCAGCTTAGGGCCTCTGAATGAAAAACTGTTTTTT.